This T cell receptor (beta chain) was profiled in a study of blood T cell repertoires in COVID-19. This clone has only a few counts. Sequencing was performed with immunoSEQ multiplex PCR; in TCRdb, only in-frame clones are kept and a portion is missing. The sample lists about 370,000 clones, more than 85% seen once, with roughly 0.9% in the top ten. The V gene's germline CDR1 is SGHRS and CDR2 YFSETQ. The V end lost 0 bases, the J end lost 6 bases, and 12 bases lay between the germline ends. This CDR3 comprises 14 residues. The receptor was isolated from a woman between 40 and 50 years old who had been exposed to COVID-19. The sequencing input was PBMCs or T cells enriched from blood (not recorded which). The J gene is TRBJ2-5, the V gene TRBV5-1; perhaps TRBD2 as D (6 bases). The chain's CDR3 is CASSLASGEQTQYF. The CDR3 DNA reads as TGCGCCAGCAGCTTGGCCTCGGGGGAGCAGACCCAGTACTTC.